This TCR beta chain appears in the sequencing data of a study of blood T cell repertoires in COVID-19 (TCRdb year 2020). For the study in its entirety: Samples covering the acute and convalescent phases of COVID-19 were provided by collaborators in the United States, Italy and Spain. The material from the prospective study consisted of cDNA or gDNA derived from T cells, B-cell-depleted T cells, or PBMCs. Deeply sampled blood TCRbeta repertoires from subjects exposed to, actively infected with, or recovered from COVID-19 were included in the dataset. The repertoires were released in a freely available public database intended as a resource for research on the immune response to SARS-CoV-2. The samples were drawn from the first 160 participants of the ongoing ImmuneRACE study and from about 1,200 subjects provided by 6 global collaborators. The sample metadata nearly always contained a de-identified subject ID, COVID-19 status, age in years and sex. Where available, HLA class I and class II types were taken from metadata supplied by the sample provider and were not determined by assay-based typing.

TCRbeta CDR3 regions were amplified from genomic DNA using the immunoSEQ Assay, a bias-controlled multiplex PCR. The original pipeline was this. Nucleated cell counts per sample were estimated from amplification of reference gene primers within the assay. Sequence reads were collapsed and filtered to measure the absolute abundance of every unique TCRbeta CDR3 rearrangement. For each sample, productive Simpson clonality was calculated as the square root of Simpson's diversity index across productive rearrangements. TCRdb limited this immuneACCESS table to in-frame rearrangements with V and J called. A share of clones is missing; checked studies link under half to unresolved V genes, and the rest is unexplained. V and J calls and clone size are copied from that table; D and trimming were computed from the DNA. The sample table lists some 230,000 clones, approximately 84% of them with a count of one. Clones ranked in the top ten supply around 0.97% of the sample.

Paper-wide results and their limitations: The amount of clinical and demographic metadata varied by source and participant and was provided uncurated.

The collaborating institutions used their own protocols to collect whole blood in K2EDTA tubes. Collaborator samples were shipped for TCRbeta analysis as frozen whole blood, isolated PBMCs, or DNA extracted from either sample type. As to this clone: Its antigen is currently not known. The record has no base qualities; no much larger clone is one base away.

The sequence came from a man in his forties or fifties with acute or convalescent COVID-19. The sequencing sample was made of peripheral blood.

The CDR3 region has the sequence CASSPGDRSYTGELFF. The nucleotides read TGTGCCAGCAGTCCCGGGGACAGGTCGTACACCGGGGAGCTGTTTTTT. The chain links TRBV28 with TRBJ2-2; the central 8 bases match TRBD1. CDR1 and CDR2 are read off the germline V gene as MDHEN and SYDVKM. Spanning cysteine to phenylalanine, the CDR3 consists of 16 amino acids. Only the CDR3 part of the read is kept: 48 bases, read in frame from the first base. Germline trimming amounts to 5 bases on V and 3 bases on J, with 8 as the count of junction bases outside the gene matches.